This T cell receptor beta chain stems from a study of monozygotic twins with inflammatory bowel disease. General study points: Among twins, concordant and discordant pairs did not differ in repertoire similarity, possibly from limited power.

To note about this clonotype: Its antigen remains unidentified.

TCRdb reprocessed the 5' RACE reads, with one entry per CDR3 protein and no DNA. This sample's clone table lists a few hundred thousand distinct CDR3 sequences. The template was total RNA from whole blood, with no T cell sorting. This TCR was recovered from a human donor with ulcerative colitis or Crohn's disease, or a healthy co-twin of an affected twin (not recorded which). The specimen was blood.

CDR3 residues: CASTITGASTDTQYF. The gene calls are TRBV6-1 and TRBJ2-3; the TRBD1 assignment by TCRdb is unverifiable without DNA. Germline V CDR1 and CDR2: MNHNS, SASEGT. This CDR3 has 15 residues.